This T cell receptor (beta chain) was sequenced during a study of response to subunit inactivated influenza vaccine. In TCRdb, the RT-PCR reads were re-called with MiXCR into one record per CDR3 protein. The repertoire holds 590,000 or so distinct CDR3 sequences, with about 15% as singletons. The V and J ends lost 6 bases and 3 bases respectively, with 15 bases between them. This CDR3 is built from 14 residues. Looked up from germline, CDR1 is SQVTM and CDR2 is ANQGSEA. The receptor comes from a man in his fifties who received an inactivated influenza vaccine. The V and J genes are TRBV29-1 and TRBJ2-1; tentatively, D is TRBD2 (6 bases). This material consisted of PBMCs from blood, taken around 14 days before vaccination. The CDR3 region has the DNA TGCAGCGTGGAGGGACGGAACTTCTACAATGAGCAGTTCTTC. It yields the protein CSVEGRNFYNEQFF.